In this sample, the clone carrying this TCR beta chain turned up once. The antigen is unknown. This entry is derived from a study of cytomegalovirus exposure and HLA in healthy donors. In germline, CDR1 is LGHNA, CDR2 YSLEER. Trimming shortened V by 2 bases and J by 1 base, and 14 bases separated the two germline ends. The CDR3 is 16 amino acids. PCR used 60 Vbeta primers and 13 Jbeta primers. TCRdb keeps only in-frame clones here, not all; method: immunoSEQ multiplex PCR. This table holds roughly 100,000 clones, around four fifths found once. Overall study results and limits: The productive fraction for most TCR beta V segments was about 87% or about 30% in an earlier analysis. Cytomegalovirus association was assigned to 150 to 200 TCR beta chains.

Specimen: PBMCs. The TCR was taken from a woman between 35 and 50 years old in good health and CMV-seropositive. The V and J genes are TRBV4-3 and TRBJ1-1, with TRBD1 as a possible D gene (5 bases). CDR3 sequence reads: CASSQTQGAPNTEAFF. DNA of the CDR3: TGCGCCAGCAGCCAAACTCAAGGGGCCCCGAACACTGAAGCTTTCTTT.